Following are 7 T cell receptor beta chains from one sample sequenced in a study of blood T cell repertoires in COVID-19. The data were produced by immunoSEQ multiplex PCR, yet TCRdb's version contains in-frame clones alone and is incomplete. Of about 250,000 clones in the sample, approximately 85% are singletons; the top ten hold 4% to 4.5%. Sequencing used PBMCs or T cells enriched from blood (not recorded which). Every receptor here comes from a woman under 40 who had recovered from COVID-19.

The V call is TRBV3-1 (or the pseudogene TRBV3-2), the J call TRBJ1-2, with TRBD1 identical over 7 bases. The CDR3 is 15 amino acids. The germline gives CDR1 LGHDT, CDR2 YNNKEL (reference sequence). J gave up 4 bases and V 0 bases, and 5 bases lay outside the gene matches. CDR3 nucleotide sequence: TGTGCCAGCAGCCAAGAACGAACAGGGGTCTATGGCTACACCTTC. This encodes CASSQERTGVYGYTF.

The chain recombines TRBV15 with TRBJ1-4; weak D call: TRBD1 (5 bases). Trimming removed 0 bases from V and 7 bases from J, with 9 bases in between. This CDR3 is 14 amino acids long. Germline V lookup: CDR1 LNHNV, CDR2 YYDKDF (reference sequence). The CDR3 sequence: CATSRDTRVEKLFF. The CDR3, as DNA: TGTGCCACCAGCAGAGATACCAGGGTTGAAAAACTGTTTTTT.

The V and J genes are TRBV5-4 and TRBJ2-1; tentatively, D is TRBD1 (5 bases). Trimming shortened V by 0 bases and J by 2 bases, and 12 bases separated the two germline ends. The CDR3 is made up of 16 amino acids. The V gene's germline CDR1 is SGHNT and CDR2 YYREEE (reference sequence). CDR3 DNA sequence: TGTGCCAGCAGCTTGGAGGGGTCCCTGACCTACAATGAGCAGTTCTTC. It translates to CASSLEGSLTYNEQFF.

This clone was seen only once. V and J are TRBV29-1 and TRBJ1-4; TRBD1 agrees at 7 bases. Germline V gives CDR1 SQVTM, CDR2 ANQGSEA. After removal of 7 bases from V and 3 bases from J, the junction contained 8 bases not matched to a gene. The CDR3 runs to 14 residues. The CDR3 loop reads CSAQGQIANEKLFF. In DNA form, the CDR3 reads TGCAGCGCCCAGGGACAGATCGCTAATGAAAAACTGTTTTTT.

This clone came up a few times. The gene calls are TRBV9 and TRBJ2-1; D call uncertain. Between the trimmed V and J ends, which lost 6 bases and 9 bases, there was a span of 4 bases. Germline values: CDR1 SGDLS, CDR2 YYNGEE. The CDR3 is 9 residues long. The CDR3 reads CASTGEQFF. The CDR3, as DNA: TGTGCCAGCACGGGTGAGCAGTTCTTC.

The rearrangement joins TRBV7-9 to TRBJ2-7; D uncertain. CDR3 length: 17 residues. Germline lookup yields CDR1 SEHNR and CDR2 FQNEAQ (reference sequence). V was clipped by 5 bases and J by 2 bases, with 22 bases between them. CDR3 in amino acids: CASSPNPGVAKAYEQYF. Written as DNA, the CDR3 is TGTGCCAGCAGCCCTAACCCGGGTGTGGCCAAGGCCTACGAGCAGTACTTC.

The rearrangement joins TRBV30 to TRBJ2-5; TRBD2 matches at 8 bases. Germline loops: CDR1 GTSNPN, CDR2 SVGIG (reference sequence). This CDR3 is built from 15 residues. Trimming removed 0 bases from V and 4 bases from J; junction bases left unmatched: 7. The DNA of the CDR3 is TGTGCCTGGAGTGTAAGCGGGAGTTCTTTAGAGACCCAGTACTTC. Translation gives CAWSVSGSSLETQYF.